This T cell receptor (beta chain) was sequenced during a study of OX40 agonist ivuxolimab in advanced cancers. Study-level background: Patients with prior anti-PD-1, anti-PD-L1 or anti-CTLA-4 therapy were eligible; 40% had some.

Germline V gene data show CDR1 as MGHRA and CDR2 as YSYEKL. Trimming pared 1 base from V and 3 bases from J, leaving 7 bases between. The CDR3 contains 14 residues. Profiling relied on immunoSEQ multiplex PCR, and the TCRdb table lists in-frame clones only, not all of them. Among tens of thousands of clones listed, about 91% were seen once. The source of this sequence is an adult with an advanced solid tumor such as melanoma, head and neck, liver or kidney cancer. This chain uses TRBV4-1 with TRBJ2-1; a possible D gene is TRBD2 (6 bases). Sequencing was performed on CD4+ or CD8+ T cells sorted from blood, taken in a trial of the OX40 agonist ivuxolimab. The CDR3 loop is CASSQGEDYNEQFF. The CDR3 nucleotides read TGCGCCAGCAGCCAAGGGGAGGACTACAATGAGCAGTTCTTC.